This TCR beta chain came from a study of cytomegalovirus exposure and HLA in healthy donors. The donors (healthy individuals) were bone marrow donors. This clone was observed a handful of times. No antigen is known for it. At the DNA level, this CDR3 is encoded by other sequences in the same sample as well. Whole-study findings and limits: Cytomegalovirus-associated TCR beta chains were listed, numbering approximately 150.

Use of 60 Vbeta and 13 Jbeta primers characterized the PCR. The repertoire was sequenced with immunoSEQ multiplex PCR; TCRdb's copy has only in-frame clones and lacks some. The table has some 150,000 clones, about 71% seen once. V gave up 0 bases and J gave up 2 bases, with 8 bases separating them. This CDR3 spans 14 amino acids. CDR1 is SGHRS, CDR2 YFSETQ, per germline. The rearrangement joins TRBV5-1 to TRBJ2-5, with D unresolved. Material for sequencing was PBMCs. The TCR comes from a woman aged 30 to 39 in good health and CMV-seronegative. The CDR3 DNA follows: TGCGCCAGCAGCTTGGACAGAGTACAAGAGACCCAGTACTTC. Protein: CASSLDRVQETQYF.